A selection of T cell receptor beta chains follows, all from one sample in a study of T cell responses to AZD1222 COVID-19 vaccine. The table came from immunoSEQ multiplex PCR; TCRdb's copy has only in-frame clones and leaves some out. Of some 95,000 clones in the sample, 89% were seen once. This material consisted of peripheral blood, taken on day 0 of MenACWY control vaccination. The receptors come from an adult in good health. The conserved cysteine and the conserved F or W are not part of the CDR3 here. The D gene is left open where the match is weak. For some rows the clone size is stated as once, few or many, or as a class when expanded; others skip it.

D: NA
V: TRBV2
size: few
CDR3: ASKGRASNQPQH

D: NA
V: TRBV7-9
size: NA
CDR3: ASSLDGNQPQH

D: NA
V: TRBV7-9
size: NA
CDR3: ASSLIQAGYT

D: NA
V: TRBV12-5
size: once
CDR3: ASAPGRAYEQY

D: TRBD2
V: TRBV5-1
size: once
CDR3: ASHLGGLAGSDTQY

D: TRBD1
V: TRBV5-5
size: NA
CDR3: ASSDHGTGVYEQY

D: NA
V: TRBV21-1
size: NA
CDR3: ASSTEPGGSTDTQY

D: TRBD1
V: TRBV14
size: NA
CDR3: ASSQAAGTAQF

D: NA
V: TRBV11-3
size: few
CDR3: ASSSYRGETQY

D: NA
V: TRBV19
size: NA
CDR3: ASSMSSGYGYT

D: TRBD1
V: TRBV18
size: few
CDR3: ASSTAGTVAGNTIY

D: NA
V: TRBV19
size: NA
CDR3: ASITGSGEAF

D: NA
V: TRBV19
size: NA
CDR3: ASSASGWTEAF

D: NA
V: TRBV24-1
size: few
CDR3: ATGTTRDQPQH

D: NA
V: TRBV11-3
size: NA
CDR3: ASSLGKTSGPLEPEAF

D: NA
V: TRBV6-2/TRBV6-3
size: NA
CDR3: ASSWGNYGYT

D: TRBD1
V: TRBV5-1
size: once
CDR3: ASSPRQGTSYEQY

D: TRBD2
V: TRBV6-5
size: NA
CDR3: ASSYSGGLYNEQF

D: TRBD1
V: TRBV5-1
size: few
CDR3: ASSPGTGNYGYT

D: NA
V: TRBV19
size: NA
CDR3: ASSIDHRVPNYGYT

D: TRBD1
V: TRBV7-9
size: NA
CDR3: ASSAGGDSPLH

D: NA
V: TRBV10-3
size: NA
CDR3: AISESLVGGRNQPQH

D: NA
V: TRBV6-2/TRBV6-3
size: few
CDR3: ASSLTVNTEAF

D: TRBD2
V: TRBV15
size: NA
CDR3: ATSRGTSGGALSTDTQY

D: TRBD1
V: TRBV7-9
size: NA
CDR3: ASTFTPGQGASPLH

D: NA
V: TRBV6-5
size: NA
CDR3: ASIGDAGYGYT

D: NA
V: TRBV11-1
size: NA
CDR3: ASSFPGVDYGYT